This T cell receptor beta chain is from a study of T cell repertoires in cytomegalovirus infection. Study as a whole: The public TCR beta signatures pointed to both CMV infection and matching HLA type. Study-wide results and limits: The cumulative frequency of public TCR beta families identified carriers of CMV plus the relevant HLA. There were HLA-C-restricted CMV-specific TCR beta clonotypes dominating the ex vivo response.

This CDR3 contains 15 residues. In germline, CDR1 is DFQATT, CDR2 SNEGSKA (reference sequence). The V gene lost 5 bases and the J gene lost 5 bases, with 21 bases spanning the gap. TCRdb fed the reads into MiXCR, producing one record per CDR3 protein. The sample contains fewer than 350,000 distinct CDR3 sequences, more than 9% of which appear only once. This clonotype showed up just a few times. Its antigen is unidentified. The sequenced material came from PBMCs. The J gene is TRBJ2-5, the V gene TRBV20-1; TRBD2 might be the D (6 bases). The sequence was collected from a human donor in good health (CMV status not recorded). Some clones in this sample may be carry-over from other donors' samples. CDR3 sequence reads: CSAPPRARGWETQYF. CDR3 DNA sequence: TGCAGTGCTCCCCCCAGGGCTCGGGGGTGGGAGACCCAGTACTTC.